The T cell receptor (beta chain) described here comes from a study of shared clonotypes between healthy human individuals. Study summary: Per-donor plates numbered three CD4 naive, three CD4 memory, two CD8 naive and one CD8 memory. Findings and limits, study-wide: Clonotypes shared by all four sorted-subset donors had higher generation probabilities than non-shared clonotypes.

The material for each subset, its genomic DNA, was split evenly across several immunoSEQ plates. Clones were sequenced by immunoSEQ multiplex PCR, and TCRdb holds only the in-frame ones, with some missing. The profile shows approximately 2.1 million clones, approximately 95% of them singletons. From germline, CDR1 is LNHDA and CDR2 SQIVND (reference sequence). Trimming removed 4 bases at V and 5 bases at J, with 20 bases between. The CDR3 is 16 residues long. To note about this clone: Its antigen remains unidentified.

Nashville, Tennessee was home to all donors, each a Caucasian adult. Specimen: naive CD4+ T cells from PBMCs. Specified subset: CD45RA+ positively selected. The genes are TRBV19 and TRBJ1-2, with D possibly matching TRBD1 (6 bases). The sequence was obtained from a man younger than 35 in good health. Some clones in this sample may be carry-over from other donors' samples. CDR3 loop: CASSKPGAGHRYGYTF. The CDR3 DNA reads as TGTGCCAGTAGTAAACCAGGGGCAGGGCACCGTTATGGCTACACCTTC.